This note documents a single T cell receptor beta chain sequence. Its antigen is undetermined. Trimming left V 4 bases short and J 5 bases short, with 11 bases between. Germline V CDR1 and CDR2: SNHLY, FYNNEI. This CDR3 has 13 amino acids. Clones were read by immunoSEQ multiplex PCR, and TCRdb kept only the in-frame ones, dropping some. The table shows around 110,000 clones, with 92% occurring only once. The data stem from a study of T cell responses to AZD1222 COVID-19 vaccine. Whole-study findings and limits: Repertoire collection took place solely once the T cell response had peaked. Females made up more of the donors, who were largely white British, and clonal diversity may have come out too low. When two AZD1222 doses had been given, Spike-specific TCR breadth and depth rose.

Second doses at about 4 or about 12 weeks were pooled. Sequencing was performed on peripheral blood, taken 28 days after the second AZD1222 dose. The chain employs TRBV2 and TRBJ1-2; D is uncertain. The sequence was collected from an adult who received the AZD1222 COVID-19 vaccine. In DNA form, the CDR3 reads TGTGCCAGCAGTGCAGGAATCGGGTATGGCTACACCTTC. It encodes CASSAGIGYGYTF.